A selection of T cell receptor beta chains follows, all from one sample in a study of identical twins. TCRdb fed the 5' RACE reads into MiXCR, producing one record per CDR3 protein. The table includes some 500,000 distinct CDR3 sequences, nearly 10% detected once. These records were also assigned to another study, of yellow fever vaccine responses in identical twins.

Sequencing input: PBMCs. Receptors were obtained from a woman in her late teens or twenties in good health. Both conserved end residues are part of each CDR3. The order of the fields is V gene, J gene, clone size, D gene, CDR3 DNA, CDR3 protein. A D gene is named only where the DNA matches it firmly. Clone size is shown for a subset of rows, as once, few, many or a class of expanded clone.

TRBV7-9	TRBJ2-3	few	.	TGTGCCAGCAGCTCCGGGCACGCTAGCACAGATACGCAGTATTTT	CASSSGHASTDTQYF
TRBV6-1	TRBJ2-2	few	TRBD2	TGTGCCAGCAGACGACTAGCGGATGACGGGGAGCTGTTTTTT	CASRRLADDGELFF
TRBV28	TRBJ2-7	many	TRBD1	TGTGCCAGCAGTTCTCCCGCAGGGGGTTCCTACGAGCAGTACTTC	CASSSPAGGSYEQYF
TRBV6-1	TRBJ1-5	.	.	TGTGCCAGCAGTCCTCTCAGGGGCGGCCAGCCCCAGCATTTT	CASSPLRGGQPQHF
TRBV12-3/TRBV12-4	TRBJ2-7	few	TRBD1	TGTGCCAGCAGTTTTAGGACAGGGTATTACGAGCAGTACTTC	CASSFRTGYYEQYF
TRBV30	TRBJ2-7	.	.	TGTGCCTCGGAGGGACAGAGCTCCTACGAGCAGTACTTC	CASEGQSSYEQYF
TRBV12-3/TRBV12-4	TRBJ1-5	.	TRBD1	TGTGCCAGCAGTATAGGACAGGGGGACGTTCAGCCCCAGCATTTT	CASSIGQGDVQPQHF
TRBV7-9	TRBJ2-5	.	.	TGTGCCAGCAGCTTTAGAGGGGCTAGAGGTCAAGAGACCCAGTACTTC	CASSFRGARGQETQYF
TRBV6-2/TRBV6-3	TRBJ2-7	few	.	TGTGCCAGCAGTCTCGGACAACTAGGGCTACGCGAGCAGTACTTC	CASSLGQLGLREQYF
TRBV29-1	TRBJ2-5	many	.	TGCAGCGTAGAGAGGGACGCAGAGACCCAGTACTTC	CSVERDAETQYF
TRBV9	TRBJ2-2	.	.	TGTGCCAGCTGTCGGACAGCTCTTAACACCGGGGAGCTGTTTTTT	CASCRTALNTGELFF
TRBV20-1	TRBJ1-2	many	.	TGCAGTGCAGGGAGCGCCCGCTATGGCTACACCTTC	CSAGSARYGYTF
TRBV4-3	TRBJ2-1	few	.	TGCGCCAGCAGCCACGGAGGGGCCACCTACAATGAGCAGTTCTTC	CASSHGGATYNEQFF
TRBV5-6	TRBJ2-1	few	TRBD2	TGTGCCAGCAGCAACAGCGGGAGGGATTCCAATGAGCAGTTCTTC	CASSNSGRDSNEQFF
TRBV3-1	TRBJ2-5	few	.	TGTGCCAGCAGCCAGGAACCTGGGGCGGGCGGAGAGACCCAGTACTTC	CASSQEPGAGGETQYF
TRBV24-1	TRBJ2-2	.	.	TGTGCCACCGGGGAGCTGTTTTTT	CATGELFF
TRBV5-1	TRBJ1-2	many	TRBD1	TGCGCCAGCAGCTCCGGACAGGGCATTGATGGCTACACCTTC	CASSSGQGIDGYTF
TRBV4-2	TRBJ2-1	.	TRBD2	TGTGCCAGCAGCCAAGTAGGGCTAGCGGATGAGCAGTTCTTC	CASSQVGLADEQFF
TRBV11-2	TRBJ2-1	many	.	TGTGCCAGCAGCTTACTCTCGCGGGCGTCCTACAATGAGCAGTTCTTC	CASSLLSRASYNEQFF
TRBV3-1	TRBJ2-7	many	.	TGTGCCAGCAGCCAAGAGGCTCGGAGTTCCTCACTCTACGAGCAGTACTTC	CASSQEARSSSLYEQYF
TRBV7-9	TRBJ1-6	.	.	TGTGCCAGCAGCCCCGGGTCTACAGTGAATTCACCCCTCCACTTT	CASSPGSTVNSPLHF
TRBV29-1	TRBJ2-5	few	TRBD1	TGCAGCGTGCTGGACAGGGGGTTGGAGACCCAGTACTTC	CSVLDRGLETQYF
TRBV5-6	TRBJ2-7	.	.	TGTGCCAGCAGCTTTTCAGGGGCCCCCCACTCCTACGAGCAGTACTTC	CASSFSGAPHSYEQYF
TRBV5-1	TRBJ2-3	few	.	TGCGCCAGCAGCTCCACCGACAGGAGGTCAGATACGCAGTATTTT	CASSSTDRRSDTQYF
TRBV24-1	TRBJ2-1	few	.	TGTGCCACCAGTGACCCGCGGCGCTCCTACAATGAGCAGTTCTTC	CATSDPRRSYNEQFF